One and the same sample provided the 3 T cell receptor beta chains below, sequenced in a study of beta chain features in type 1 diabetes. Isolated RNA was reverse transcribed in full, so expressed TCRB transcripts were sequenced. Repertoires were generated with immunoSEQ multiplex PCR, while TCRdb's copy carries only in-frame clones and drops some. The sample has 400,000 to 500,000 clones; about 15% are singletons. Sequenced material: naive CD4+ T cells from blood. These receptors were obtained from a man aged 30-40 years in good health.

This clone has only a few counts. The chain has TRBV9 and TRBJ2-3; 16 positions match TRBD2. This CDR3 comprises 19 residues. The germline CDR1 and CDR2 sequences are SGDLS and YYNGEE. With V trimmed by 4 bases and J by 7 bases, 15 bases remained unmatched. CDR3 sequence: CASSLGLAGGPKFGNTQYF. The CDR3 region has the DNA TGTGCCAGCAGCTTGGGACTAGCGGGAGGGCCCAAATTTGGCAATACGCAGTATTTT.

This clone was seen a handful of times. The DNA for the CDR3 is TGTGCCAGCAGTCACAGGGGAAGCTCCTATAATTCACCCCTCCACTTT. The encoded protein is CASSHRGSSYNSPLHF. This chain joins TRBV11-2 and TRBJ1-6; 7 bases map to TRBD1. Germline lookup yields CDR1 SGHAT and CDR2 FQNNGV. The CDR3 spans 16 residues. The ends lost 6 bases at V and 0 bases at J; junction bases unmatched: 5.

This clone was counted a few times. Other DNA sequences in the sample encode the same CDR3. This chain uses TRBV7-9 with TRBJ2-3, with TRBD2 identical over 14 bases. The CDR3 has 16 amino acids. Germline lookup yields CDR1 SEHNR and CDR2 FQNEAQ (reference sequence). V dropped 6 bases and J dropped 3; count of bases not matched to a gene: 5. The CDR3 spells CASSSRLAGGTDTQYF. As DNA, the CDR3 is TGTGCCAGCAGTTCCCGACTAGCGGGAGGGACAGATACGCAGTATTTT.